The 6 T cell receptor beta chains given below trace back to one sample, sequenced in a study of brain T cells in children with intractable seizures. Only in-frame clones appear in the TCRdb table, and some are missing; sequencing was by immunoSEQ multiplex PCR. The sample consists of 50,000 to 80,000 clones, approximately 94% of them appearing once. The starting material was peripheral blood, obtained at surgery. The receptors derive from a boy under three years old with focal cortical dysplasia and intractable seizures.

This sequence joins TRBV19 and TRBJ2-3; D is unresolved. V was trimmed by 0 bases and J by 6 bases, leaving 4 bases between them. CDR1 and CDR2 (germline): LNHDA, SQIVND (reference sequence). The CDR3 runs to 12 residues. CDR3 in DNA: TGTGCCAGTAGTATAGAAAGGGATACGCAGTATTTT. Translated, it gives CASSIERDTQYF.

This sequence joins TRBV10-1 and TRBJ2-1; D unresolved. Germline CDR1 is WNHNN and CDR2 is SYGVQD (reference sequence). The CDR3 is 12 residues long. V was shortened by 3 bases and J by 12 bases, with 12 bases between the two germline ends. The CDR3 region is CASSESYLAQFF. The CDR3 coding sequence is TGCGCCAGCAGTGAATCGTACTTAGCGCAGTTCTTC.

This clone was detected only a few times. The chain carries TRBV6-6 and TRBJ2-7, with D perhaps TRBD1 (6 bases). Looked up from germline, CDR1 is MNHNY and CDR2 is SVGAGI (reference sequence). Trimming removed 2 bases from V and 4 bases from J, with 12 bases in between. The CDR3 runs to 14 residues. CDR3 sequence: CASSYGQGFYEQYF. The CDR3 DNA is TGTGCCAGCAGTTACGGGCAGGGGTTTTACGAGCAGTACTTC.

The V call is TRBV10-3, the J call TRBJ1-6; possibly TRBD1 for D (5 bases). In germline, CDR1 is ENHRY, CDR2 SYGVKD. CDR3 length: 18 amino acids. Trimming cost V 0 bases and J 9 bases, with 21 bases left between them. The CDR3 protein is CAISESFRGEVGSSPLHF. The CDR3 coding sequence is TGTGCCATCAGTGAGTCATTTAGGGGCGAAGTAGGGAGTTCACCCCTCCACTTT.

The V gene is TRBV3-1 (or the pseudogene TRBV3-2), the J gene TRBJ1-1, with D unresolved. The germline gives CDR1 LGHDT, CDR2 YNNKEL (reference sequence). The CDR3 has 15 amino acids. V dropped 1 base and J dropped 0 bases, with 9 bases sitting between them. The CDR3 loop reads CASSQVGDLNTEAFF. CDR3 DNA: TGTGCCAGCAGCCAAGTAGGAGACTTGAACACTGAAGCTTTCTTT.

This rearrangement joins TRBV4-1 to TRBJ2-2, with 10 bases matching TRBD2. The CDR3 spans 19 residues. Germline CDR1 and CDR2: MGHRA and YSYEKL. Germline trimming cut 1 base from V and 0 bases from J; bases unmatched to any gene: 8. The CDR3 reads CASSQAPGLAFANTGELFF. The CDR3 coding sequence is TGCGCCAGCAGCCAAGCCCCGGGACTAGCGTTCGCGAACACCGGGGAGCTGTTTTTT.